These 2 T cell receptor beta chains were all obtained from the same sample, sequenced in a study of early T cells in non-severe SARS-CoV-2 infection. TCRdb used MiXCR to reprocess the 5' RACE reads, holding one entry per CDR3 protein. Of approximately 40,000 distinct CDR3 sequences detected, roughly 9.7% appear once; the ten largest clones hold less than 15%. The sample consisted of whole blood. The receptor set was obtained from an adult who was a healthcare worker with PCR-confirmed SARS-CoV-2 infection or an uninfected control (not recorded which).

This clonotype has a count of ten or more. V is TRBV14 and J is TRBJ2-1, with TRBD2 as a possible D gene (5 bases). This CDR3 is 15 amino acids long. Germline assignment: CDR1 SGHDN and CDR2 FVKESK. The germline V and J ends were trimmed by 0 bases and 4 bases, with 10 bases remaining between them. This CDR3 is CASSQDGRAYNEQFF. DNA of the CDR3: TGTGCCAGCAGCCAAGATGGGCGGGCTTACAATGAGCAGTTCTTC.

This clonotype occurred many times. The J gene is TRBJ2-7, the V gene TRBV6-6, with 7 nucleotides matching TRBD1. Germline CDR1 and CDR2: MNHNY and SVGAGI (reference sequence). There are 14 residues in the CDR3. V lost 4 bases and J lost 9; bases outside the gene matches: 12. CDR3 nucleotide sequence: TGTGCCAGCAGTTCGCAACGACAGGGATCAGTGCAGTACTTC. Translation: CASSSQRQGSVQYF.